Listed below are T cell receptor beta chains from one sample, sequenced in a study of cytomegalovirus exposure and HLA in healthy donors. Assay used: immunoSEQ multiplex PCR; TCRdb lists only in-frame clones, some missing. The sample has 150,000 to 250,000 clones, 60% to 85% seen once. Sample: PBMCs. The receptors were gathered from a girl between 10 and 17 years old in good health and CMV-seropositive. CDR3s include the opening cysteine and the closing phenylalanine or tryptophan. The D gene is left open where the match is weak. Expanded clones get a size class; other rows say once, few or many, or leave the size out.

v_call	j_call	clone_size	cdr3_length	d_call	cdr3_aa	cdr3_nt
TRBV7-2	TRBJ2-3	once	12	.	CASSLSTDTQYF	TGTGCCAGCAGCCTGAGCACAGATACGCAGTATTTT
TRBV2	TRBJ2-2	.	16	.	CASTSHGRGRTGELFF	TGTGCCAGCACCTCCCACGGGCGGGGGCGGACCGGGGAGCTGTTTTTT
TRBV5-1	TRBJ2-5	.	16	TRBD2	CASSLVVAGGLETQYF	TGCGCCAGCAGCTTGGTGGTAGCGGGGGGATTAGAGACCCAGTACTTC
TRBV10-3	TRBJ2-7	.	14	TRBD2	CAISGSGGSYEQYF	TGTGCCATCAGTGGTAGCGGGGGTTCCTACGAGCAGTACTTC
TRBV19	TRBJ1-4	.	14	.	CASSIPSYNEKLFF	TGTGCCAGTAGTATCCCCAGTTATAATGAAAAACTGTTTTTT
TRBV18	TRBJ2-5	few	11	.	CASSSQETQYF	TGTGCCAGCTCATCACAAGAGACCCAGTACTTC
TRBV7-9	TRBJ1-2	.	15	TRBD1	CSSSPGQSSAYGYTF	TGTTCCAGCAGCCCGGGACAGTCCTCCGCCTATGGCTACACCTTC
TRBV5-1	TRBJ2-3	.	14	.	CASSFRQGTDTQYF	TGCGCCAGCAGCTTTCGACAGGGCACAGATACGCAGTATTTT
TRBV5-8	TRBJ2-1	.	17	TRBD1	CASSSYATGGGYNEQFF	TGTGCCAGCAGTTCATACGCGACAGGGGGCGGCTACAATGAGCAGTTCTTC
TRBV13	TRBJ1-2	.	13	.	CASSLPAGYGYTF	TGTGCCAGCAGCTTACCAGCCGGGTATGGCTACACCTTC
TRBV25-1	TRBJ2-6	.	15	.	CASSDPSSGANVLTF	TGTGCCAGCAGTGATCCGAGCTCTGGGGCCAACGTCCTGACTTTC
TRBV2	TRBJ2-5	once	13	TRBD2	CATHGGARETQYF	TGTGCCACCCACGGGGGGGCCCGGGAGACCCAGTACTTC
TRBV4-2	TRBJ2-3	few	16	TRBD2	CASSQGSSGGADTQYF	TGTGCCAGCAGCCAAGGTTCGAGCGGGGGGGCAGATACGCAGTATTTT
TRBV29-1	TRBJ2-1	few	16	.	CSVEEGGWGDYNEQFF	TGCAGCGTTGAAGAGGGCGGGTGGGGGGACTACAATGAGCAGTTCTTC
TRBV5-1	TRBJ2-3	.	15	.	CASAEGGASTDTQYF	TGCGCCAGCGCCGAAGGGGGGGCGAGCACAGATACGCAGTATTTT
TRBV7-9	TRBJ1-6	.	18	.	CSSSLTTYSGSYNSPLHF	TGTTCCAGCAGCCTCACCACGTATTCGGGATCCTATAATTCACCCCTCCACTTT
TRBV6-5	TRBJ1-2	.	13	.	CASSYGGNYGYTF	TGTGCCAGCAGTTACGGGGGGAACTATGGCTACACCTTC
TRBV29-1	TRBJ1-1	.	13	.	CSVERNANTEAFF	TGCAGCGTTGAGAGAAACGCGAACACTGAAGCTTTCTTT
TRBV27	TRBJ1-5	.	13	.	CASRRDVNQPQHF	TGTGCCAGCAGGAGAGATGTCAATCAGCCCCAGCATTTT
TRBV7-8	TRBJ2-3	few	15	TRBD1	CASSGSRDRVYTQYF	TGTGCCAGCAGCGGCTCCCGGGACAGGGTATATACGCAGTATTTT
TRBV4-3	TRBJ2-3	.	17	TRBD2	CASSQDPRGASTDTQYF	TGCGCCAGCAGCCAAGACCCGCGGGGGGCTAGCACAGATACGCAGTATTTT
TRBV4-2	TRBJ2-1	.	16	TRBD2	CASSQDSGGAYNEQFF	TGTGCCAGCAGCCAAGATTCTGGGGGGGCCTACAATGAGCAGTTCTTC
TRBV4-3	TRBJ1-2	.	13	.	CASSYSSNYGYTF	TGCGCCAGCAGCTACAGCAGTAACTATGGCTACACCTTC
TRBV9	TRBJ2-5	.	16	TRBD1	CASSEGPGQGRETQYF	TGTGCCAGCAGCGAAGGGCCGGGACAGGGGCGCGAGACCCAGTACTTC
TRBV28	TRBJ1-1	.	16	.	CASSFLVKLMNTEAFF	TGTGCCAGCAGTTTCTTAGTCAAACTAATGAACACTGAAGCTTTCTTT
TRBV5-1	TRBJ1-1	.	15	.	CASSLAWGGPTEAFF	TGCGCCAGCAGCTTGGCGTGGGGAGGCCCCACTGAAGCTTTCTTT
TRBV27	TRBJ2-1	.	15	TRBD2	CASTSGLAGSNEQFF	TGTGCCAGCACATCCGGACTAGCGGGGTCCAATGAGCAGTTCTTC
TRBV5-1	TRBJ2-2	.	15	.	CASSLFGANTGELFF	TGCGCCAGCAGCTTGTTTGGAGCGAACACCGGGGAGCTGTTTTTT
TRBV6-6	TRBJ2-7	.	14	TRBD1	CASSNRGPAYEQYF	TGTGCCAGCAGTAACAGGGGGCCCGCGTACGAGCAGTACTTC
TRBV2	TRBJ1-5	.	14	TRBD1	CASSEFVGGQPQHF	TGTGCCAGCAGTGAATTCGTAGGGGGCCAGCCCCAGCATTTT
TRBV4-3	TRBJ2-7	.	14	.	CASSQDTGNDEQYF	TGCGCCAGCAGCCAAGACACAGGGAACGACGAGCAGTACTTC
TRBV7-9	TRBJ1-3	.	13	.	CASSLAYGNTIYF	TGTGCCAGCAGCTTAGCCTATGGAAACACCATATATTTT
TRBV5-1	TRBJ1-4	.	15	TRBD1	CASSPGTGINEKLFF	TGCGCCAGCAGCCCCGGGACAGGGATTAATGAAAAACTGTTTTTT
TRBV4-1	TRBJ1-2	.	14	.	CASSQDDGTLGYTF	TGCGCCAGCAGCCAAGATGACGGGACACTCGGCTACACCTTC
TRBV4-3	TRBJ1-2	.	13	TRBD1	CASSQGTGNGYTF	TGCGCCAGCAGCCAAGGGACAGGGAATGGCTACACCTTC
TRBV12-2	TRBJ2-7	few	16	.	CASRSDLPGVRYEQYF	TGTGCAAGTCGCTCAGACCTCCCAGGGGTTCGCTACGAGCAGTACTTC
TRBV5-8	TRBJ1-3	.	15	.	CASSFRSLSGNTIYF	TGTGCCAGCAGCTTCCGAAGCCTCTCTGGAAACACCATATATTTT
TRBV4-1	TRBJ2-7	.	15	TRBD1	CASSQGQGILGEQYF	TGCGCCAGCAGCCAAGGACAGGGGATCCTCGGCGAGCAGTACTTC
TRBV11-2	TRBJ2-1	.	16	.	CASSPQQGHFTDEQFF	TGTGCCAGCAGCCCCCAGCAGGGCCACTTTACGGATGAGCAGTTCTTC
TRBV6-1	TRBJ1-2	.	11	.	CASTAGSGYTF	TGTGCCAGCACGGCAGGAAGCGGCTACACCTTC
TRBV7-2	TRBJ2-1	.	14	TRBD2	CASSLGGEGREQFF	TGTGCCAGCAGCTTAGGTGGGGAGGGACGCGAGCAGTTCTTC
TRBV29-1	TRBJ2-7	.	13	.	CSAWPGSGYEQYF	TGCAGCGCCTGGCCGGGATCGGGCTACGAGCAGTACTTC
TRBV11-3	TRBJ2-3	once	15	.	CASTKGASSTDTQYF	TGTGCCAGCACCAAAGGAGCATCTAGCACAGATACGCAGTATTTT
TRBV4-1	TRBJ2-7	.	14	.	CASSQVSGAYEQYF	TGCGCCAGCAGCCAAGTGTCAGGGGCGTACGAGCAGTACTTC
TRBV4-2	TRBJ2-4	.	16	TRBD2	CASSQETSGTKNIQYF	TGTGCCAGCAGCCAAGAGACTAGCGGAACTAAAAACATTCAGTACTTC
TRBV4-3	TRBJ1-6	.	15	TRBD1	CASSQVRGRDSPLHF	TGCGCCAGCAGCCAAGTTAGGGGGCGAGATTCACCCCTCCACTTT
TRBV7-7	TRBJ2-5	.	15	TRBD2	CASSRVAGGFETQYF	TGTGCCAGCAGCAGAGTAGCGGGGGGCTTTGAGACCCAGTACTTC
TRBV7-2	TRBJ2-1	.	15	.	CASSLVGVFYNEQFF	TGTGCCAGCAGCTTAGTAGGGGTCTTCTACAATGAGCAGTTCTTC
TRBV6-1	TRBJ2-7	.	15	.	CASSRIANSAYEQYF	TGTGCCAGCAGCCGTATAGCGAATTCCGCCTACGAGCAGTACTTC